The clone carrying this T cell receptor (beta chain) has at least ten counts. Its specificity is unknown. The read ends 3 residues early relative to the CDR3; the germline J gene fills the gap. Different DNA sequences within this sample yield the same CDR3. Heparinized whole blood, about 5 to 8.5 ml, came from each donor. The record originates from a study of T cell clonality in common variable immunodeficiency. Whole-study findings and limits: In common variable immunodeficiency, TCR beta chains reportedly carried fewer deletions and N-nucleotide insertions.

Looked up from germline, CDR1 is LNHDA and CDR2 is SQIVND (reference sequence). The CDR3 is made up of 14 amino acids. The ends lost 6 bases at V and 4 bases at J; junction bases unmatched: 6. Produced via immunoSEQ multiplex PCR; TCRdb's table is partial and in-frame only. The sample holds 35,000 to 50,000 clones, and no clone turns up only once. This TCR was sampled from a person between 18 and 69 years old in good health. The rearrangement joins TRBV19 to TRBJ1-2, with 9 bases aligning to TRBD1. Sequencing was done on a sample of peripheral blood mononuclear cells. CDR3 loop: CASRTDRGVYGYTF. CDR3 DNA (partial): TGTGCCAGTAGGACGGACAGGGGTGTCTATGGC.